Following are 25 T cell receptor beta chains from one sample sequenced in a study of monozygotic twins with inflammatory bowel disease. TCRdb reprocessed the 5' RACE reads; each CDR3 protein has one entry and no DNA is given. The sample includes a few hundred thousand distinct CDR3 sequences. The sequencing input was blood. These receptors all stem from a human donor with ulcerative colitis or Crohn's disease, or a healthy co-twin of an affected twin (not recorded which).

The chain combines TRBV12-3 or TRBV12-4 with TRBJ2-7; TCRdb outputs TRBD1, but without DNA this stays unchecked. The CDR3 has 16 amino acids. The CDR3 region is CASSLGQGMSSYEQYF.

The rearrangement links TRBV7-2 to TRBJ2-7; TCRdb gives TRBD2 as the D gene, but with no DNA this cannot be confirmed. The CDR3 length is 13 residues. Germline-derived CDR1 and CDR2 are SGHTA and FQGNSA. CDR3: CASSFQAPYEQYF.

The chain links TRBV27 to TRBJ1-2. Germline CDR1 reads MNHEY; CDR2 reads SMNVEV (reference sequence). The CDR3 has 15 residues. CDR3 in amino acids: CASSPGSFRIYGYTF.

The chain has TRBV7-3 and TRBJ2-7; TCRdb indicates TRBD2, and absent DNA this call remains unverified. Germline V gene data show CDR1 as SGHTA and CDR2 as FQGTGA. The CDR3 loop spans 15 amino acids. CDR3 amino acids: CASSLMEGPFSEQYF.

The chain links TRBV5-1 to TRBJ2-7. This CDR3 spans 12 amino acids. Germline CDR1 and CDR2: SGHRS and YFSETQ. Here the CDR3 reads CASSLGGYEQYF.

This chain uses TRBV15 with TRBJ1-6; TCRdb designates TRBD1, a call that cannot be tested without DNA. Germline loops: CDR1 LNHNV, CDR2 YYDKDF (reference sequence). This CDR3 is 15 amino acids long. The CDR3 loop is CATSSQGSGNSPLHF.

The chain is built from TRBV20-1 and TRBJ2-7; the D gene TCRdb calls, TRBD1, cannot be checked with no DNA. CDR3 length: 14 amino acids. Germline V lookup: CDR1 DFQATT, CDR2 SNEGSKA (reference sequence). This CDR3 reads CSAQGGTGGYEQYF.

The chain has TRBV7-2 and TRBJ2-7; TCRdb picks TRBD2, but there is no DNA to check that call. The CDR3 covers 16 residues. Germline CDR1 and CDR2: SGHTA and FQGNSA. CDR3 in amino acids: CASSYRGSSSNYEQYF.

The chain uses TRBV5-4 and TRBJ2-5; TCRdb's D call, TRBD1, is unchecked because there is no DNA. There are 16 residues in the CDR3. Germline CDR1 is SGHNT and CDR2 is YYREEE (reference sequence). CDR3 sequence reads: CASSTNPRQGQETQYF. Full variable domain (remainder filled in from reference TRBV5-4 and TRBJ2-5): ETGVTQSPTHLIKTRGQQVTLRCSSQSGHNTVSWYQQALGQGPQFIFQYYREEENGRGNFPPRFSGLQFPNYSSELNVNALELDDSALYLCASSTNPRQGQETQYFGPGTRLLVL.

This chain links TRBV5-1 with TRBJ2-5; TCRdb's D call of TRBD1 is untestable without DNA. This CDR3 region has 14 residues. Germline loops: CDR1 SGHRS, CDR2 YFSETQ. This CDR3 reads CASSQRPGRETQYF.

This rearrangement joins TRBV5-1 to TRBJ2-1; the D call of TRBD2 rests on TCRdb alone, since no DNA is present to check it. In germline, CDR1 is SGHRS, CDR2 YFSETQ. This CDR3 has 13 amino acids. CDR3 sequence: CAGSSGLAREQFF. Together with reference TRBV5-1 and TRBJ2-1, the CDR3 gives the full variable domain: KAGVTQTPRYLIKTRGQQVTLSCSPISGHRSVSWYQQTPGQGLQFLFEYFSETQRNKGNFPGRFSGRQFSNSRSEMNVSTLELGDSALYLCAGSSGLAREQFFGPGTRLTVL.

V is TRBV12-3 or TRBV12-4 and J is TRBJ1-5. This CDR3 has 12 residues. CDR3 sequence reads: CASTSGPRAQHF.

The chain is built from TRBV4-2 and TRBJ2-7. Germline-derived CDR1 and CDR2 are LGHNA and YNFKEQ. The CDR3 is 14 residues long. CDR3 sequence: CASSQDRQSYEQYF.

This rearrangement joins TRBV7-8 to TRBJ2-3; without DNA, the TCRdb call of TRBD2 cannot be checked. Germline CDR1 SGHVS, CDR2 FQNEAQ. The CDR3 length is 18 residues. Here the CDR3 reads CASSLKFSSESSTDTQYF. Full variable domain (remainder filled in from reference TRBV7-8 and TRBJ2-3): GAGVSQSPRYKVAKRGQDVALRCDPISGHVSLFWYQQALGQGPEFLTYFQNEAQLDKSGLPSDRFFAERPEGSVSTLKIQRTQQEDSAVYLCASSLKFSSESSTDTQYFGPGTRLTVL.

The rearrangement links TRBV7-9 to TRBJ2-3; TCRdb selects TRBD1, and the lack of DNA leaves this call unchecked. Germline V gene sequence: CDR1 SEHNR, CDR2 FQNEAQ (reference sequence). The CDR3 is made up of 16 amino acids. The CDR3 sequence: CASSETTGVYTDTQYF.

The chain joins TRBV5-1 to TRBJ2-2. The CDR3 consists of 14 residues. CDR1 is SGHRS and CDR2 is YFSETQ in the germline V gene. The CDR3 sequence: CASSMGAGTGELFF.

The genes are TRBV5-6 and TRBJ1-5; the D gene TCRdb calls, TRBD1, cannot be checked with no DNA. Germline-derived CDR1 and CDR2 are SGHDT and YYEEEE. The length of the CDR3 is 14 residues. The CDR3 loop is CASSPWGPNQPQHF.

The chain couples TRBV24-1 to TRBJ2-7; with no DNA, the TCRdb D assignment of TRBD1 cannot be verified. This CDR3 has 16 amino acids. Germline V gene data show CDR1 as KGHDR and CDR2 as SFDVKD. The CDR3 region is CATSDGGSREVYEQYF.

The rearrangement links TRBV27 to TRBJ2-1; TCRdb picks TRBD1, but there is no DNA to check that call. The CDR3 totals 15 residues. Germline CDR1 MNHEY, CDR2 SMNVEV (reference sequence). The CDR3 sequence is CASRRPGQGASEQFF.

The chain couples TRBV4-3 to TRBJ2-2. Germline V lookup: CDR1 LGHNA, CDR2 YSLEER. This CDR3 has 18 residues. The CDR3 reads CASSQGSDRVLITGELFF.

V usage is TRBV12-3 or TRBV12-4 and J usage is TRBJ2-5; the D call of TRBD2 rests on TCRdb alone, since no DNA is present to check it. There are 12 residues in the CDR3. The CDR3 is CASSGGEETQYF.

This chain uses TRBV28 with TRBJ2-1. This CDR3 is 11 amino acids long. CDR1 MDHEN and CDR2 SYDVKM come from the germline V gene. CDR3 in amino acids: CASYYGNEQFF.

This CDR3 is CASSLNQGQSQFF. This chain connects TRBV5-4 to TRBJ2-1; no DNA is available, so the TRBD1 call from TCRdb remains unchecked. Germline V gene data show CDR1 as SGHNT and CDR2 as YYREEE (reference sequence). The CDR3 runs to 13 residues.

V gene TRBV25-1 combines with J gene TRBJ2-6. This CDR3 comprises 12 residues. Germline lookup yields CDR1 MGHDK and CDR2 SYGVNS. The CDR3 region is CASTAGANVLTF.

The chain links TRBV6-5 to TRBJ2-3; TCRdb proposes TRBD2, but this gene call is untestable without DNA. Germline CDR1 reads MNHEY; CDR2 reads SVGAGI. The CDR3 has 18 residues. CDR3 residues: CASSYSIPTSGRPDTQYF.